This T cell receptor beta chain was retrieved from a study of blood T cells in healthy people across ages. The donors, aged 6 to 90, were healthy Caucasians from Russia. Each sample provided at least 5.5 micrograms of extracted total RNA. The germline V gene has CDR1 SGHVS and CDR2 FNYEAQ. The ends lost 6 bases at V and 4 bases at J; junction bases unmatched: 6. The CDR3 is 15 amino acids. With a J-beta primer mix and a sample-barcoded 5' primer, a second PCR ran about 7 to 11 cycles. Researchers report that each sample yielded at least 3 million CDR3-containing paired-end reads. MiXCR, run by TCRdb on the 5' RACE reads, gives a single entry per CDR3 protein. This sample has 1.5 million to 2 million distinct CDR3 sequences, with roughly 32% found just once.

Specimen: blood. The sequence was obtained from a woman aged 25 to 45 in good health. This rearrangement joins TRBV7-6 to TRBJ1-5; 10 bases agree with TRBD1. The CDR3: CASSRTGGENQPQHF. The CDR3 nucleotides read TGTGCCAGCAGTCGGACAGGGGGGGAGAATCAGCCCCAGCATTTT.